A single sample is the source of the 30 T cell receptor beta chains below, sequenced in a study of vaccination effects on CD4 cells after COVID-19. For these receptors, no antigen is known. Before sequencing took place, the ViraFEST assay used viral peptide pools to expand antigen-specific CD4+ T cells. Investigators separated out CD4+ T cells once approximately 9 days of culture had passed. Every participant took two doses of the BNT162b2 or mRNA-1273 vaccine. Method: immunoSEQ multiplex PCR; TCRdb's copy keeps in-frame clones and lacks some. In the table there are tens of thousands of clones, about 67% of which are singletons. Source: CD4+ T cells from PBMCs cultured with HCoV-229E spike peptides, taken after COVID-19 vaccination. These receptors were collected from a human donor who received a COVID-19 vaccine.

The gene calls are TRBV18 and TRBJ1-2; a weak D match, TRBD1 (6 bases). V lost 6 bases and J lost 4, with 12 bases in between. Germline V gene sequence: CDR1 KGHSH, CDR2 LQKENI. The CDR3 is made up of 13 amino acids. CDR3 residues: CASSEKDSYGYTF. As DNA, the CDR3 is TGTGCCAGCTCGGAAAAGGACAGCTATGGCTACACCTTC.

V is TRBV10-3 and J is TRBJ2-5; D not certain. Trimming took 0 bases from V and 1 from J, leaving 6 bases between them. This CDR3 is built from 14 residues. From germline, CDR1 is ENHRY and CDR2 SYGVKD. CDR3 sequence: CAISESNAQETQYF. CDR3 coding DNA: TGTGCCATCAGTGAGTCGAATGCCCAAGAGACCCAGTACTTC.

This clone showed up just a few times. The chain recombines TRBV3-1 (or the pseudogene TRBV3-2) with TRBJ2-2; D is possibly TRBD1 or TRBD2 (5 bases each). The germline V gene encodes CDR1 LGHDT and CDR2 YNNKEL (reference sequence). V was pared by 2 bases and J by 4 bases, with 14 bases between. The CDR3 is 16 amino acids. CDR3 amino acids: CASSQFRAGTTGELFF. CDR3 coding DNA: TGTGCCAGCAGCCAATTCAGGGCAGGGACCACCGGGGAGCTGTTTTTT.

This sequence joins TRBV2 and TRBJ1-2, with D unclear. V lost 6 bases and J lost 8, with 16 bases in between. Germline V CDR1 and CDR2: SNHLY, FYNNEI. The CDR3 has 13 amino acids. The CDR3, as DNA: TGTGCCAGCAGGTCCGACTCGGAAGGAGGCTACACCTTC. Residues: CASRSDSEGGYTF.

V and J are TRBV9 and TRBJ1-2; weak D call: TRBD1 (6 bases). This CDR3 region has 15 residues. V was trimmed by 4 bases and J by 4 bases, leaving 17 bases between them. CDR1 and CDR2 (germline): SGDLS, YYNGEE. CDR3 in DNA: TGTGCCAGCAGCTCACCCCAGGGGATCACCTATGGCTACACCTTC. It codes for CASSSPQGITYGYTF. Using reference TRBV9 and TRBJ1-2 for the parts outside the CDR3, the full variable domain is DSGVTQTPKHLITATGQRVTLRCSPRSGDLSVYWYQQSLDQGLQFLIQYYNGEERAKGNILERFSAQQFPDLHSELNLSSLELGDSALYFCASSSPQGITYGYTFGSGTRLTVV.

The chain employs TRBV10-3 and TRBJ1-1; D is ambiguous. The CDR3 has 12 residues. The germline V gene encodes CDR1 ENHRY and CDR2 SYGVKD. Trimming cost V 2 bases and J 8 bases, with 9 bases left between them. Here the CDR3 reads CAISEVKGEAFF. CDR3 bases: TGTGCCATCAGTGAGGTAAAAGGGGAAGCTTTCTTT.

V and J are TRBV19 and TRBJ2-3; D unresolved. V lost 10 bases and J lost 2, with 16 bases in between. CDR3 length: 14 residues. The germline gives CDR1 LNHDA, CDR2 SQIVND (reference sequence). The CDR3 sequence is CATKPKGSTDTQYF. CDR3 DNA: TGTGCCACAAAACCCAAAGGGTCCACAGATACGCAGTATTTT.

V usage is TRBV13 and J usage is TRBJ2-2, with 15 bases fitting TRBD2. V trimming: 6 bases; J trimming: 4 bases; junction bases outside the gene matches: 9. The CDR3 spans 18 residues. The germline CDR1 and CDR2 sequences are PRHDT and FYEKMQ (reference sequence). This CDR3 is CASRQGLAGGQVTGELFF. The CDR3 DNA follows: TGTGCCAGCAGACAAGGACTAGCGGGGGGGCAAGTCACCGGGGAGCTGTTTTTT.

The rearrangement links TRBV11-2 to TRBJ2-2; a weak D match, TRBD1 (6 bases). The V end was cut by 5 bases, the J end by 6 bases, with 19 bases between. The germline gives CDR1 SGHAT, CDR2 FQNNGV. This CDR3 spans 16 amino acids. This CDR3 is CASSKDDRPAAGELFF. CDR3 nucleotide sequence: TGTGCCAGCAGCAAGGATGACAGGCCCGCCGCCGGGGAGCTGTTTTTT.

The chain uses TRBV5-1 and TRBJ2-1; the match to TRBD2 covers 7 bases. After removal of 5 bases from V and 7 bases from J, the junction contained 6 bases not matched to a gene. Germline loops: CDR1 SGHRS, CDR2 YFSETQ. This CDR3 region has 13 residues. CDR3 nucleotide sequence: TGCGCCAGCAGTTCGGGGGGAGGTAATGAGCAGTTCTTC. Its protein is CASSSGGGNEQFF.

The gene calls are TRBV24-1 and TRBJ2-1; D tentatively reads TRBD1 or TRBD2 (6 bases each). Deletions cut 1 base from V and 4 bases from J, with 10 bases between. The CDR3 is 15 residues long. Germline V gene data show CDR1 as KGHDR and CDR2 as SFDVKD. CDR3 protein: CATSDLGGPYNEQFF. CDR3 in DNA: TGTGCCACCAGTGATTTAGGGGGGCCTTACAATGAGCAGTTCTTC.

The chain couples TRBV6-2 or TRBV6-3 to TRBJ1-2; D remains ambiguous. Germline loops: CDR1 MNHEY, CDR2 SVGEGT. The CDR3 sequence is 16 residues long. Trimming stripped 0 bases from V and 0 bases from J, with 11 bases between. The CDR3 DNA reads TGTGCCAGCAGTTACTCCCGGCAGAGAACTAACTATGGCTACACCTTC. It yields the protein CASSYSRQRTNYGYTF.

This chain joins TRBV12-3 or TRBV12-4 and TRBJ2-5; D remains unclear. V shed 0 bases and J shed 9 bases, with 11 bases lying between them. This CDR3 contains 13 residues. The CDR3 loop reads CASSLALTAPQYF. The DNA for the CDR3 is TGTGCCAGCAGTTTAGCGCTAACGGCTCCCCAGTACTTC.

The chain uses TRBV2 and TRBJ1-5, with unresolved D. With 5 bases removed from V and 4 bases from J, the gap between germline ends came to 9 bases. The germline gives CDR1 SNHLY, CDR2 FYNNEI. The CDR3 covers 13 residues. The CDR3 spells CASSFQANQPQHF. CDR3 in DNA: TGTGCCAGCAGTTTTCAGGCGAATCAGCCCCAGCATTTT.

This clone was counted a few times. This chain uses TRBV2 with TRBJ1-2; 7 bases agree with TRBD1. Germline CDR1 SNHLY, CDR2 FYNNEI. The junction had 11 bases not matched to a gene; V was cut back by 5 bases and J by 8 bases. CDR3 length equals 14 residues. The CDR3 DNA reads as TGTGCCAGCAGTCCAGGACAGGTTCAACGCGGCTACACCTTC. Translated, it gives CASSPGQVQRGYTF.

V gene TRBV7-8 combines with J gene TRBJ1-6; D gene ambiguous. Germline V gene data show CDR1 as SGHVS and CDR2 as FQNEAQ. The V gene lost 5 bases and the J gene lost 7 bases, with 15 bases spanning the gap. This CDR3 contains 15 residues. The CDR3 protein is CASSPQTGHNSPLHF. The CDR3 bases are TGTGCCAGCAGCCCCCAGACGGGCCACAATTCACCCCTCCACTTT. Looking up the rest from reference TRBV7-8 and TRBJ1-6 gives the full variable domain: GAGVSQSPRYKVAKRGQDVALRCDPISGHVSLFWYQQALGQGPEFLTYFQNEAQLDKSGLPSDRFFAERPEGSVSTLKIQRTQQEDSAVYLCASSPQTGHNSPLHFGNGTRLTVT.

The V and J genes are TRBV30 and TRBJ2-2, with 10 bases that match TRBD2. In germline, CDR1 is GTSNPN, CDR2 SVGIG (reference sequence). The trim removed 4 bases at V and 5 bases at J, leaving 7 bases unmatched. The CDR3 is 15 amino acids. CDR3 sequence reads: CAWKRGGPGTGELFF. The CDR3 nucleotides are TGTGCCTGGAAGCGGGGGGGCCCAGGAACCGGGGAGCTGTTTTTT.

This clone was picked up a small number of times. This chain joins TRBV28 and TRBJ1-2; D ambiguous. V was shortened by 4 bases and J by 12 bases, with 18 bases between the two germline ends. This CDR3 spans 13 amino acids. Germline CDR1 is MDHEN and CDR2 is SYDVKM. In DNA, the CDR3 is TGTGCCAGCAGTTCCCGCCAGGTTTCACGCGACACCTTC. This translates into CASSSRQVSRDTF.

J is TRBJ2-6 and V is TRBV4-1; 12 bases match TRBD1. Germline V CDR1 and CDR2: MGHRA, YSYEKL. V lost 2 bases, J lost 1 base, and 6 bases stayed unmatched. This CDR3 comprises 19 residues. CDR3 DNA: TGCGCCAGCAGCCAATCACCGGGACAGGGGGCTTCTGGGGCCAACGTCCTGACTTTC. Translation: CASSQSPGQGASGANVLTF.

CDR3 nucleotides: TGTGCCAGCAGCCTAGATGGAGATACGCAGTATTTT. Translation: CASSLDGDTQYF. V usage is TRBV5-5 and J usage is TRBJ2-3; unclear D gene. The CDR3 has 12 amino acids. CDR1 is SGHKS and CDR2 is YYEKEE in the germline V gene (reference sequence). V shed 4 bases and J shed 5 bases, with 8 bases lying between them.

The chain carries TRBV11-3 and TRBJ2-5; D unclear. The V gene's germline CDR1 is SGHNT and CDR2 YENEEA. The V gene lost 5 bases and the J gene lost 4 bases, with 11 bases spanning the gap. The CDR3 is 13 amino acids. The CDR3: CASSPRLGETQYF. The CDR3 DNA reads TGTGCCAGCAGCCCCCGCCTGGGAGAGACCCAGTACTTC.

This chain joins TRBV24-1 and TRBJ1-2; 9 nucleotides match TRBD1. The V gene's germline CDR1 is KGHDR and CDR2 SFDVKD. J was trimmed by 4 bases and V by 2 bases; bases with no gene match: 10. This CDR3 has 17 residues. The CDR3 loop reads CATSDYSPGQGFYGYTF. CDR3 in DNA: TGTGCCACCAGTGATTATTCACCGGGACAGGGCTTCTATGGCTACACCTTC.

The chain combines TRBV19 with TRBJ2-2, with no clear D. The CDR3 covers 14 residues. CDR1 is LNHDA and CDR2 is SQIVND in the germline V gene (reference sequence). V lost 5 bases and J lost 2, with 9 bases in between. This CDR3 reads CASSYGSNTGELFF. The DNA of the CDR3 is TGTGCCAGTAGTTACGGGTCAAACACCGGGGAGCTGTTTTTT. The variable domain in full, with the rest retrieved from reference TRBV19 and TRBJ2-2, is DGGITQSPKYLFRKEGQNVTLSCEQNLNHDAMYWYRQDPGQGLRLIYYSQIVNDFQKGDIAEGYSVSREKKESFPLTVTSAQKNPTAFYLCASSYGSNTGELFFGEGSRLTVL.

This sequence joins TRBV7-9 and TRBJ1-1; D remains unclear. V lost 11 bases and J lost 4, with 20 bases in between. This CDR3 is built from 14 residues. Germline V CDR1 and CDR2: SEHNR, FQNEAQ (reference sequence). The CDR3: CAATGMVAGTEAFF. CDR3 DNA: TGTGCCGCGACGGGCATGGTGGCTGGCACTGAAGCTTTCTTT.

A few counts support this clone. This chain links TRBV19 with TRBJ1-2; weak D call: TRBD1 (5 bases). The length of the CDR3 is 14 residues. V was clipped by 4 bases and J by 1 base, with 10 bases between them. Germline assignment: CDR1 LNHDA and CDR2 SQIVND (reference sequence). The CDR3 spells CASSTPGGNYGYTF. CDR3 bases: TGTGCCAGTAGTACCCCGGGGGGTAACTATGGCTACACCTTC.

The chain recombines TRBV6-6 with TRBJ2-5; 11 bases line up with TRBD1. Germline lookup yields CDR1 MNHNY and CDR2 SVGAGI (reference sequence). CDR3 length: 15 amino acids. J gave up 3 bases and V 7 bases, and 7 bases lay outside the gene matches. The CDR3 is CASTWGQGGEETQYF. The CDR3 coding sequence is TGTGCCAGCACCTGGGGACAGGGGGGAGAAGAGACCCAGTACTTC.

V and J are TRBV5-1 and TRBJ2-2, with D perhaps TRBD2 (7 bases). The V and J ends lost 4 bases and 5 bases respectively, with 15 bases between them. CDR1 and CDR2 from the germline V gene are SGHRS and YFSETQ. This CDR3 region has 15 residues. The CDR3 DNA sequence: TGCGCCAGCAGCCCTCTGGGGGGGCGGACCGGGGAGCTGTTTTTT. It is translated as CASSPLGGRTGELFF.

The rearrangement uses TRBV6-5 and TRBJ1-5, with 7 bases fitting TRBD1. The length of the CDR3 is 14 residues. The V segment lost 6 bases and the J segment 1 base; nucleotides outside the gene matches: 3. The germline CDR1 and CDR2 sequences are MNHEY and SVGAGI. This CDR3 is CASRSTGSNQPQHF. CDR3 nucleotide sequence: TGTGCCAGCAGATCGACAGGGAGCAATCAGCCCCAGCATTTT.

This chain links TRBV2 with TRBJ1-5; the D gene is possibly TRBD1 (5 bases). V was clipped by 8 bases and J by 2 bases, with 10 bases between them. Looked up from germline, CDR1 is SNHLY and CDR2 is FYNNEI. There are 13 residues in the CDR3. CDR3 in amino acids: CASVRGGNQPQHF. CDR3 bases: TGTGCCAGCGTACGGGGGGGCAATCAGCCCCAGCATTTT.

This clone was observed a single time. The CDR3 protein is CSVGAGIAETQYF. The CDR3 DNA follows: TGCAGCGTTGGGGCAGGTATTGCGGAGACCCAGTACTTC. The chain carries TRBV29-1 and TRBJ2-5; D unresolved. There are 13 residues in the CDR3. The germline V gene encodes CDR1 SQVTM and CDR2 ANQGSEA. V lost 4 bases and J lost 5, with 14 bases in between. The whole variable domain, filled in from reference TRBV29-1 and TRBJ2-5, reads SAVISQKPSRDICQRGTSLTIQCQVDSQVTMMFWYRQQPGQSLTLIATANQGSEATYESGFVIDKFPISRPNLTFSTLTVSNMSPEDSSIYLCSVGAGIAETQYFGPGTRLLVL.